Listed below are T cell receptor beta chains from one sample, sequenced in a study of identical twins. MiXCR, applied by TCRdb to the 5' RACE reads, yields one record per CDR3 protein. The sample records 1.5 million to 2 million distinct CDR3 sequences, less than 40% being singletons. Sequencing input: cord blood. The receptors originated from a newborn girl in good health. Each CDR3 is given with its conserved first and last residue. D genes are given only for firm matches. Size tells how often a clone was seen (once, few, many) or the class of an expanded clone, and some rows leave it out.

j_call d_call v_call cdr3_length clone_size cdr3_nt cdr3_aa
TRBJ2-1 NA TRBV27 14 NA TGTGCCAGCAGTTTATTTCATGGCGTAGAGACCCAGTTCTTC CASSLFHGVETQFF
TRBJ2-5 TRBD1 TRBV10-3 15 NA TGTGCCATCAGTAGACCGGGACAGGGGAAAGAGACCCAGTACTTC CAISRPGQGKETQYF
TRBJ2-3 TRBD2 TRBV2 17 few TGTGCCAGCAGTGAAGCCACTAGCGGGGGTGGTTGGGATACGCAGTATTTT CASSEATSGGGWDTQYF
TRBJ2-5 TRBD1 TRBV29-1 14 NA TGCAGCGTTGCCCGGACAGGGGTGGAAGAGGCCCAGTACTTC CSVARTGVEEAQYF
TRBJ1-4 NA TRBV2 14 NA TGTGCCAGCAGTCGTCTAGGGTTGAGGGAAAAACTGTTTTTT CASSRLGLREKLFF
TRBJ1-4 NA TRBV2 14 NA TGTGCCAGCAGGGGGACGGCAACTAATGAAAAACTGTTTTTT CASRGTATNEKLFF
TRBJ1-6 NA TRBV20-1 15 few TGCAGTGCTAGTCCAGCAGGGTCCTATAATTCACCCCTCCACTTT CSASPAGSYNSPLHF
TRBJ2-3 NA TRBV20-1 11 NA TGCAGTGCTAGTTCGAGCGGTACGCAGTATTTT CSASSSGTQYF
TRBJ2-3 TRBD1 TRBV20-1 15 once TGCAGTGCTAGCCCGGGACAGTCTCCCACAGATACGCAGTATTTT CSASPGQSPTDTQYF
TRBJ1-1 TRBD1 TRBV7-8 15 NA TGTGCCAGCAGCTCCCCGACAGGGGTTAACACTGAAGCTTTCTTT CASSSPTGVNTEAFF
TRBJ2-3 NA TRBV7-9 17 NA TGTGCCAGCAGCTTGGCGGACTACAACCGGGGCACAGATACGCAGTATTTT CASSLADYNRGTDTQYF
TRBJ1-2 NA TRBV20-1 13 few TGCAGTGCTAGCCGACAGGCTCACTATGGCTACACCTTC CSASRQAHYGYTF
TRBJ2-1 TRBD1 TRBV15 15 NA TGTGCCACCAGCAGCGGGCAGGGGGTCTACAATGAGCAGTTCTTC CATSSGQGVYNEQFF
TRBJ1-1 NA TRBV5-1 16 NA TGCGCCAGCAGCCGGGGACGGGGCTTCGGGAACACTGAAGCTTTCTTT CASSRGRGFGNTEAFF
TRBJ2-1 NA TRBV24-1 16 few TGTGCCACCAGTGATCCAGACAGCCAGACCTACAATGAGCAGTTCTTC CATSDPDSQTYNEQFF
TRBJ2-1 TRBD2 TRBV12-3/TRBV12-4 15 NA TGTGCCAGCAGCCCGGGACTAGCGGGGGTAAAGACCCAGTTCTTC CASSPGLAGVKTQFF
TRBJ2-7 NA TRBV4-1 16 NA TGCGCCAGCAGCCAACTGCCCCGAGTAGTCCCCTACGAGCAGTACTTC CASSQLPRVVPYEQYF
TRBJ1-1 NA TRBV2 15 NA TGTGCCAGCAGTGGCCTTGGGGGGGGTAACACTGAAGCTTTCTTT CASSGLGGGNTEAFF
TRBJ2-7 NA TRBV6-2/TRBV6-3 13 NA TGTGCCAGCGGGGTGGGACTGGCCTACGAGCAGTACTTC CASGVGLAYEQYF
TRBJ1-2 TRBD1 TRBV6-1 14 NA TGTGCCAGCAGTGACCGAGGACAGGGGAATGGCTACACCTTC CASSDRGQGNGYTF
TRBJ2-1 TRBD1 TRBV15 16 NA TGTGCCACCAGCAGTCATCAGGGGGCGGTTGTTCATGAGCAGTTCTTC CATSSHQGAVVHEQFF
TRBJ2-1 TRBD2 TRBV5-1 16 few TGCGCCAGCAGCTTGGATAGCGGGAGGGCCTACAATGAGCAGTTCTTC CASSLDSGRAYNEQFF
TRBJ2-3 NA TRBV6-4 15 NA TGTGCCAGCAGTGCCCAAGGGGACCTCACAGATACGCAGTATTTT CASSAQGDLTDTQYF
TRBJ2-7 TRBD1 TRBV10-3 13 few TGTGCCATCAGTCGCGACAGGGGCCACGAGCAGTACTTC CAISRDRGHEQYF
TRBJ1-2 NA TRBV4-2 15 few TGTGCCAGCAGCCAAGATAGGGCAGCTAACTATGGCTACACCTTC CASSQDRAANYGYTF
TRBJ1-6 NA TRBV20-1 16 NA TGCAGTGCAGCTAAGACGGGACGGGTCTATAATTCACCCCTCCACTTT CSAAKTGRVYNSPLHF
TRBJ1-4 NA TRBV4-1 16 few TGCGCCAGCAGCTCATGGAATAGGCTGATGGGTGAAAAACTGTTTTTT CASSSWNRLMGEKLFF
TRBJ1-2 NA TRBV12-3/TRBV12-4 15 few TGTGCCAGCAGTTTATACCCCGCGGCGGAGAGAGGCTACACCTTC CASSLYPAAERGYTF
TRBJ2-2 NA TRBV5-1 14 NA TGCGCCAGCAGCCCCCTACAGGTCTCCGGGGAGCTGTTTTTT CASSPLQVSGELFF
TRBJ1-4 NA TRBV20-1 13 few TGCAGTGCGCCGACGGGGCTTAATGAAAAACTGTTTTTT CSAPTGLNEKLFF
TRBJ2-5 NA TRBV25-1 12 NA TGTGCCAGCAGTGAGGACAAAGAGACCCAGTACTTC CASSEDKETQYF
TRBJ1-5 TRBD1 TRBV6-1 16 few TGTGCCAGCAGCCCGACAGGGGTGAGGATCAATCAGCCCCAGCATTTT CASSPTGVRINQPQHF
TRBJ2-1 TRBD2 TRBV3-1 15 few TGTGCCAGCAGCCAAATAAGCGGGGCCTACAATGAGCAGTTCTTC CASSQISGAYNEQFF
TRBJ2-7 TRBD1 TRBV7-9 15 few TGTGCCAGCAGCGGAACCGGGACAGCATTCTACGAGCAGTACTTC CASSGTGTAFYEQYF
TRBJ2-1 TRBD2 TRBV3-1 15 few TGTGCCAGCAGCCGTAGCGGGGGGGCGAGAAATGAGCAGTTCTTC CASSRSGGARNEQFF
TRBJ1-1 NA TRBV25-1 13 NA TGTGCCAGCAGTGTGAGGCCGAACACTGAAGCTTTCTTT CASSVRPNTEAFF
TRBJ2-1 TRBD2 TRBV10-3 15 NA TGTGCCATCAGTGGGGAGCGGGAGGGCTACAATGAGCAGTTCTTC CAISGEREGYNEQFF
TRBJ2-2 NA TRBV10-1 13 few TGCGCCACCAGACGGGGGAATGTCGGGGAGCTGTTTTTT CATRRGNVGELFF
TRBJ2-3 NA TRBV20-1 14 few TGCAGTGCTAGAGTCCCGCTAGCTCCAGATACGCAGTATTTT CSARVPLAPDTQYF
TRBJ2-5 NA TRBV19 14 NA TGTGCCAGTAGTAGGGGGGACCCTTACAGTGAGCAGTACTTC CASSRGDPYSEQYF
TRBJ2-1 TRBD2 TRBV5-6 17 NA TGTGCCAGCAGCTTGAATATAGCGGGAATGAGTTGGAGTGAGCAGTTCTTC CASSLNIAGMSWSEQFF
TRBJ2-6 NA TRBV7-9 15 few TGTGCCAGCAGCTTTTGGGACTCTGGGGCCGACGTCCTGACTTTC CASSFWDSGADVLTF
TRBJ2-2 NA TRBV28 17 few TGTGCCAGCACCTCATGGGGGGACACCGCGAACACCGGGGAGCTGTTTTTT CASTSWGDTANTGELFF
TRBJ2-3 NA TRBV20-1 13 few TGCAGTGCTCCCATGCTCCCCACAGGTACGCAGTATTTT CSAPMLPTGTQYF
TRBJ2-5 NA TRBV10-3 15 NA TGTGCCATCAGTGAGTCTGGGGGGCCCCAAGAGACCCAGTACTTC CAISESGGPQETQYF
TRBJ1-2 NA TRBV2 13 few TGTGCCAGCAGTATGGACGGGAACTATGGCTACACCTTC CASSMDGNYGYTF
TRBJ2-1 TRBD2 TRBV29-1 14 NA TGCAGCGCCCGACTGACTAGCGGGAGTGGGGGGCAGTTCTTC CSARLTSGSGGQFF
TRBJ1-1 NA TRBV12-3/TRBV12-4 14 NA TGTGCCAGCAGTTTTCGGGGCTTGGGCACTGAAGCTTTCTTT CASSFRGLGTEAFF
TRBJ1-5 TRBD1 TRBV27 19 NA TGTGCCAGCAGTTTAGGGGGACAGGGGGCGCGGGGGAGCAATCAGCCCCAGCATTTT CASSLGGQGARGSNQPQHF
TRBJ2-5 NA TRBV7-9 12 few TGTGCCAGCAGCAAGGCCCTTTGGGAGCAGTACTTC CASSKALWEQYF
TRBJ1-2 NA TRBV12-3/TRBV12-4 14 NA TGTGCCAGCACCCCTGGGAGCCCGAACTATGGCTACACCTTC CASTPGSPNYGYTF
TRBJ2-7 TRBD1 TRBV6-1 18 NA TGTGCCAGCAGTGCTAGGGACAGGGGTAGGGAGGCGTTCTTCGAGCAGTACTTC CASSARDRGREAFFEQYF
TRBJ1-6 TRBD1 TRBV20-1 17 few TGCAGTGCTAGAGGGGGGCCTAAGGGGGCATATAATTCACCCCTCCACTTT CSARGGPKGAYNSPLHF
TRBJ2-3 NA TRBV7-2 15 NA TGTGCCAGCAGCTTAGTGGGGCATGGCACAGATACGCAGTATTTT CASSLVGHGTDTQYF